What follows are 28 T cell receptor beta chains derived from one specimen sequenced in a study of siplizumab effects on memory and regulatory T cells. Clones were sequenced by immunoSEQ multiplex PCR, and TCRdb holds only the in-frame ones, with some missing. The sample has about 94,000 clones; 94% are singletons. Material: non-Treg CD4+ T cells sorted from blood. The origin of the receptors is a human donor in good health.

The CDR3 DNA follows: TGTGCCAGCAGCCCCGGGGGAGATAAGTATGAAAAACTGTTTTTT. Protein sequence: CASSPGGDKYEKLFF. The J gene is TRBJ1-4, the V gene TRBV5-4, with D perhaps matching TRBD1 (5 bases). Germline-derived CDR1 and CDR2 are SGHNT and YYREEE (reference sequence). Trimming pared 4 bases from V and 6 bases from J, leaving 16 bases between. This CDR3 is 15 amino acids long.

This clone was recorded once. This chain links TRBV5-1 with TRBJ2-2, with a possible D match to TRBD1 (5 bases). CDR1 and CDR2 (germline): SGHRS, YFSETQ. The CDR3 covers 14 residues. V lost 4 bases, J lost 5 bases, and 12 bases lay in between. The CDR3 DNA follows: TGCGCCAGCAGCCCTCAAGGGGTGACCGGGGAGCTGTTTTTT. This translates into CASSPQGVTGELFF. Supplemented by reference TRBV5-1 and TRBJ2-2, the full variable domain reads KAGVTQTPRYLIKTRGQQVTLSCSPISGHRSVSWYQQTPGQGLQFLFEYFSETQRNKGNFPGRFSGRQFSNSRSEMNVSTLELGDSALYLCASSPQGVTGELFFGEGSRLTVL.

This chain links TRBV28 with TRBJ1-2, with TRBD1 as a possible D gene (5 bases). This CDR3 has 14 amino acids. Trimming removed 2 bases from V and 6 bases from J, with 13 bases in between. Germline assignment: CDR1 MDHEN and CDR2 SYDVKM. The CDR3 is CASSLVAGINGYTF. The CDR3 coding sequence is TGTGCCAGCAGTTTAGTAGCAGGGATCAATGGCTACACCTTC.

The chain uses TRBV30 and TRBJ2-7, with D perhaps TRBD2 (5 bases). This CDR3 is built from 14 residues. V lost 5 bases and J lost 9, with 23 bases in between. Germline CDR1 is GTSNPN and CDR2 is SVGIG (reference sequence). The CDR3 DNA follows: TGTGCCTGGGGAAGATGGGGAGCCTACGTAGGGCAGTACTTC. It yields the protein CAWGRWGAYVGQYF.

The V and J genes are TRBV11-3 and TRBJ2-5; D remains ambiguous. The J call is uncertain, as TRBJ2-7 better fits the DNA end. This CDR3 is built from 16 residues. CDR1 and CDR2 (germline): SGHNT, YENEEA. CDR3 sequence: CASSLGTAVSSYEQYF. CDR3 in DNA: TGTGCCAGCAGCTTAGGGACGGCGGTGAGCTCCTACGAGCAGTACTTC.

The V gene is TRBV13, the J gene TRBJ1-1; D gene uncertain. Germline CDR1 PRHDT, CDR2 FYEKMQ (reference sequence). The CDR3 sequence is 14 residues long. Trimming took 0 bases from V and 0 from J, leaving 5 bases between them. The CDR3 sequence is CASSLGGLNTEAFF. The DNA of the CDR3 is TGTGCCAGCAGCTTAGGAGGCCTGAACACTGAAGCTTTCTTT.

The chain has TRBV12-5 and TRBJ2-3; D unclear. The V end lost 7 bases, the J end lost 2 bases, and 7 bases lay between the germline ends. Germline CDR1 reads LGHNT; CDR2 reads FRNRAP. The CDR3 length is 12 residues. The CDR3 protein is CASARDTDTQYF. The CDR3 nucleotides read TGTGCTAGTGCCCGCGACACAGATACGCAGTATTTT.

The rearrangement links TRBV19 to TRBJ2-7; TRBD1 matches 9 bases. This CDR3 has 16 amino acids. Germline lookup yields CDR1 LNHDA and CDR2 SQIVND (reference sequence). V trimming: 5 bases; J trimming: 2 bases; junction bases outside the gene matches: 10. The CDR3 region is CASSPLTGGGTYEQYF. In DNA, the CDR3 is TGTGCCAGTAGTCCATTGACAGGGGGGGGAACCTACGAGCAGTACTTC.

The chain is built from TRBV11-3 and TRBJ2-1, with 11 bases matching TRBD2. Germline trimming cut 3 bases from V and 9 bases from J; bases unmatched to any gene: 7. The CDR3 consists of 15 residues. The germline V gene encodes CDR1 SGHNT and CDR2 YENEEA. The CDR3 spells CASSLGTSGQSEQFF. As DNA, the CDR3 is TGTGCCAGCAGCTTGGGGACTAGCGGACAAAGTGAGCAGTTCTTC.

A word on this clone: Within the sample, other DNA sequences also encode this same CDR3. The gene calls are TRBV19 and TRBJ2-7; no clear D. With 1 base removed from V and 0 bases from J, the gap between germline ends came to 10 bases. This CDR3 comprises 15 residues. The V gene's germline CDR1 is LNHDA and CDR2 SQIVND (reference sequence). CDR3 sequence reads: CASSIVAGSSYEQYF. CDR3 in DNA: TGTGCCAGTAGTATAGTTGCAGGCTCCTCCTACGAGCAGTACTTC.

V gene TRBV5-1 combines with J gene TRBJ1-6; D remains ambiguous. V dropped 2 bases and J dropped 6 bases, with 9 bases sitting between them. The CDR3 loop spans 14 amino acids. Germline V gives CDR1 SGHRS, CDR2 YFSETQ. CDR3 region: CASSLEDGNSPLHF. The CDR3 region has the DNA TGCGCCAGCAGCTTAGAGGACGGTAATTCACCCCTCCACTTT.

The genes are TRBV6-5 and TRBJ2-7; D possibly corresponds to TRBD1 (6 bases). Trimming pared 10 bases from V and 2 bases from J, leaving 12 bases between. CDR3 length: 12 amino acids. Looked up from germline, CDR1 is MNHEY and CDR2 is SVGAGI. CDR3 in amino acids: CATRQVTYEQYF. In DNA form, the CDR3 reads TGTGCCACCAGACAGGTAACCTACGAGCAGTACTTC.

The chain is built from TRBV19 and TRBJ1-5, with a weak D call TRBD1 (5 bases). V lost 7 bases to trimming and J lost 1 base, with 14 bases between them. CDR3 size: 15 residues. Germline V gives CDR1 LNHDA, CDR2 SQIVND (reference sequence). DNA for the CDR3: TGTGCCAGTAATGCCGACGGGGGAAGCAATCAGCCCCAGCATTTT. This encodes CASNADGGSNQPQHF.

This clone was detected once. The CDR3 DNA is TGCGCCAGCAGCTTGGGACTAGCGGGAGGTGGCGAGCAGTACTTC. Amino acids: CASSLGLAGGGEQYF. This rearrangement joins TRBV5-1 to TRBJ2-5; 13 bases fit TRBD2. The DNA end is a closer match to TRBJ2-7, so the J assignment may be wrong. There are 15 residues in the CDR3. Germline CDR1 and CDR2: SGHRS and YFSETQ.

This sequence joins TRBV2 and TRBJ2-7, with 10 bases fitting TRBD1. With 6 bases clipped from V and 6 bases from J, the junction kept 11 bases outside the gene matches. Germline V gene lookup returns CDR1 SNHLY and CDR2 FYNNEI. This CDR3 is built from 15 residues. The chain's CDR3 is CASRALRDRGSEQYF. For the CDR3, the DNA is TGTGCCAGCAGGGCTCTCCGGGACAGGGGTAGCGAGCAGTACTTC.

The chain recombines TRBV30 with TRBJ2-1, with 8 bases matching TRBD2. Germline V gives CDR1 GTSNPN, CDR2 SVGIG (reference sequence). J gave up 3 bases and V 4 bases, and 5 bases lay outside the gene matches. The CDR3 extends over 14 amino acids. In DNA form, the CDR3 reads TGTGCCTGGACTCGGACTAGCTTCTACAATGAGCAGTTCTTC. Encoded protein: CAWTRTSFYNEQFF.

The CDR3 sequence: CASSLKDFPRNEQFF. CDR3 bases: TGTGCCAGCAGCTTAAAGGACTTCCCAAGGAATGAGCAGTTCTTC. The gene calls are TRBV7-2 and TRBJ2-1; tentatively, D is TRBD2 (5 bases). The CDR3 runs 15 residues. Germline V gene data show CDR1 as SGHTA and CDR2 as FQGNSA. Trimming cost V 2 bases and J 7 bases, with 15 bases left between them.

The chain is built from TRBV5-1 and TRBJ1-2, with D perhaps matching TRBD1 (5 bases). Trimming took 0 bases from V and 2 from J, leaving 5 bases between them. CDR1 is SGHRS and CDR2 is YFSETQ in the germline V gene. CDR3 length: 13 residues. The CDR3 nucleotides are TGCGCCAGCAGCTTGGAGGGGAACTATGGCTACACCTTC. It yields the protein CASSLEGNYGYTF.

The rearrangement links TRBV7-9 to TRBJ2-1, with 9 bases aligning to TRBD1. The CDR3 totals 16 residues. V shed 5 bases, J shed 6 bases, and the junction held 11 bases outside the gene matches. The germline V gene has CDR1 SEHNR and CDR2 FQNEAQ (reference sequence). DNA of the CDR3: TGTGCCAGCAGCCCGAATTGGGACAGGGCTTCCAATGAGCAGTTCTTC. This translates into CASSPNWDRASNEQFF.

The V and J genes are TRBV5-6 and TRBJ2-7; TRBD1 agrees at 7 bases. CDR1 and CDR2 from the germline V gene are SGHDT and YYEEEE. The length of the CDR3 is 14 residues. V lost 0 bases and J lost 3; bases outside the gene matches: 3. CDR3 DNA: TGTGCCAGCAGCTTGGGACAGGGTATCTACGAGCAGTACTTC. Translation: CASSLGQGIYEQYF.

The V call is TRBV7-8, the J call TRBJ2-2, with D possibly called TRBD1 or TRBD2 (7 bases each). The CDR3 contains 15 residues. Germline CDR1 is SGHVS and CDR2 is FQNEAQ. Trimming removed 1 base at V and 4 bases at J, with 10 bases between. Here the CDR3 DNA reads TGTGCCAGCAGCTTAGTCAGGGGGGGCACCGGGGAGCTGTTTTTT. As protein: CASSLVRGGTGELFF.

The chain has TRBV6-1 and TRBJ2-7; D unresolved. CDR1 and CDR2 from the germline V gene are MNHNS and SASEGT. Trimming shortened V by 5 bases and J by 4 bases, and 9 bases separated the two germline ends. The length of the CDR3 is 12 residues. The CDR3 nucleotides read TGTGCCAGCAGTTCGTCAGTGTACGAGCAGTACTTC. This translates into CASSSSVYEQYF.

The chain joins TRBV6-5 to TRBJ1-5, with D possibly being TRBD1 (6 bases). Germline V lookup: CDR1 MNHEY, CDR2 SVGAGI. Trimming removed 6 bases from V and 3 bases from J, with 15 bases in between. There are 15 residues in the CDR3. CDR3 sequence reads: CASRAGTLHNQPQHF. The DNA of the CDR3 is TGTGCCAGCAGAGCCGGGACACTACACAATCAGCCCCAGCATTTT.

This clone has just one count. The rearrangement uses TRBV6-5 and TRBJ2-3; the D is unclear. Per germline, CDR1 MNHEY and CDR2 SVGAGI. V was trimmed by 0 bases and J by 1 base, leaving 5 bases between them. This CDR3 region has 14 residues. The DNA of the CDR3 is TGTGCCAGCAGTTACTCGCTGGGCACAGATACGCAGTATTTT. This gives the protein CASSYSLGTDTQYF.

V gene TRBV18 combines with J gene TRBJ2-7; 10 nucleotides line up with TRBD1. Germline lookup yields CDR1 KGHSH and CDR2 LQKENI. The CDR3 has 13 residues. V shed 4 bases and J 6 bases; nucleotides not matched to a gene: 3. Here the CDR3 DNA reads TGTGCCAGCTCACAAGGACAGGGGGGCGAGCAGTACTTC. Its translation: CASSQGQGGEQYF.

V and J are TRBV12-5 and TRBJ2-3; D gene uncertain. V was shortened by 5 bases and J by 2 bases, with 5 bases between the two germline ends. CDR3 length: 12 amino acids. CDR1 and CDR2 from the germline V gene are LGHNT and FRNRAP. CDR3 sequence: CASGPDTDTQYF. The CDR3 DNA sequence: TGTGCTAGTGGTCCCGACACAGATACGCAGTATTTT.

This chain links TRBV6-6 with TRBJ2-2; 10 bases map to TRBD2. J lost 7 bases, V lost 6 bases, and 8 bases had no gene match. The CDR3 spans 15 residues. The germline V gene has CDR1 MNHNY and CDR2 SVGAGI (reference sequence). In nucleotides, the CDR3 is TGTGCCAGCAGGGACCTAGCGGGAGTAGACGGGGAGCTGTTTTTT. Its translation: CASRDLAGVDGELFF.

The sample holds one count of this clone. The V call is TRBV19, the J call TRBJ2-7; 7 bases match TRBD1. The V gene's germline CDR1 is LNHDA and CDR2 SQIVND (reference sequence). The CDR3 covers 13 residues. J gave up 2 bases and V 5 bases, and 3 bases lay outside the gene matches. Here the CDR3 DNA reads TGTGCCAGTAGTTCTGACAGGGCCTACGAGCAGTACTTC. Translation gives CASSSDRAYEQYF.